These 10 T cell receptor beta chains came from one sample sequenced in a study of OX40 agonist ivuxolimab in advanced cancers. The protocol was immunoSEQ multiplex PCR, while the TCRdb copy is restricted to in-frame clones and leaves out a portion. The data contain tens of thousands of clones, just under 90% of them seen just once; the ten biggest clones take up approximately 0.5%. The sequences come from CD4+ or CD8+ T cells sorted from blood, collected in a trial of the OX40 agonist ivuxolimab. Source of these receptors: an adult with an advanced solid tumor such as melanoma, head and neck, liver or kidney cancer.

In its sample, this clone was seen once. The DNA for the CDR3 is TGTGCCTGGAGTGTAGCTTTGGGATCCGGTTCACCCCTCCACTTT. Protein: CAWSVALGSGSPLHF. This sequence joins TRBV30 and TRBJ1-6, with D uncertain. The CDR3 consists of 15 residues. The germline V gene encodes CDR1 GTSNPN and CDR2 SVGIG (reference sequence). V dropped 0 bases and J dropped 9 bases, with 15 bases sitting between them.

The rearrangement uses TRBV20-1 and TRBJ1-1; D is undetermined. Trimming cost V 2 bases and J 11 bases, with 12 bases left between them. The CDR3 totals 11 residues. From germline, CDR1 is DFQATT and CDR2 SNEGSKA (reference sequence). For the CDR3, the DNA is TGCAGTGCTAGACCTGGGCCCGCGGCTTTCTTT. Amino acids: CSARPGPAAFF.

J is TRBJ2-7 and V is TRBV11-2; D might be TRBD2 (6 bases). This CDR3 has 15 amino acids. The germline V and J ends were trimmed by 5 bases and 4 bases, with 18 bases remaining between them. CDR1 and CDR2 (germline): SGHAT, FQNNGV. The CDR3 nucleotides are TGTGCCAGCAGCAAGCGAGCGGGTCAACCGTACGAGCAGTACTTC. Its protein product is CASSKRAGQPYEQYF. The full variable domain, in which reference TRBV11-2 and TRBJ2-7 provide the parts outside the CDR3, is EAGVAQSPRYKIIEKRQSVAFWCNPISGHATLYWYQQILGQGPKLLIQFQNNGVVDDSQLPKDRFSAERLKGVDSTLKIQPAKLEDSAVYLCASSKRAGQPYEQYFGPGTRLTVT.

The chain has TRBV5-1 and TRBJ1-1, with D possibly matching TRBD1 (6 bases). V dropped 4 bases and J dropped 7 bases, with 14 bases sitting between them. The CDR3 sequence is 13 residues long. Germline CDR1 is SGHRS and CDR2 is YFSETQ. For the CDR3, the DNA is TGCGCCAGCAGCCCAAGAGGGGGGAGTGAAGCTTTCTTT. It translates to CASSPRGGSEAFF. The entire variable domain, with the rest obtained from reference TRBV5-1 and TRBJ1-1, is as follows: KAGVTQTPRYLIKTRGQQVTLSCSPISGHRSVSWYQQTPGQGLQFLFEYFSETQRNKGNFPGRFSGRQFSNSRSEMNVSTLELGDSALYLCASSPRGGSEAFFGQGTRLTVV.

The rearrangement joins TRBV15 to TRBJ2-3; 9 bases are shared with TRBD1. The CDR3 has 16 residues. Germline V gene sequence: CDR1 LNHNV, CDR2 YYDKDF (reference sequence). The trim removed 5 bases at V and 0 bases at J, leaving 6 bases unmatched. The DNA for the CDR3 is TGTGCCACCAGCGTCCGGGACAGGGTTAGCACAGATACGCAGTATTTT. Its translation is CATSVRDRVSTDTQYF.

This chain uses TRBV6-6 with TRBJ1-6, with 7 bases identical to TRBD1. CDR3 length equals 16 residues. CDR1 and CDR2 (germline): MNHNY, SVGAGI (reference sequence). The V and J ends lost 6 bases and 0 bases, in that order; junction bases with no gene match: 5. The CDR3: CASRSTGSSYNSPLHF. The DNA of the CDR3 is TGTGCCAGCAGGTCGACAGGGAGCTCCTATAATTCACCCCTCCACTTT.

CDR3: CASSQQEGTSGRHYNEQFF. In nucleotides, the CDR3 is TGCGCCAGCAGCCAGCAGGAGGGGACTAGCGGGAGGCACTACAATGAGCAGTTCTTC. The genes are TRBV4-1 and TRBJ2-1; 15 bases fit TRBD2. CDR1 and CDR2 (germline): MGHRA, YSYEKL. CDR3 length equals 19 residues. The trim removed 3 bases at V and 3 bases at J, leaving 9 bases unmatched.

This chain connects TRBV27 to TRBJ1-6, with D possibly matching TRBD1 (5 bases). This CDR3 is built from 12 residues. From germline, CDR1 is MNHEY and CDR2 SMNVEV (reference sequence). V was cut by 6 bases and J by 9 bases, with 9 bases left in between. CDR3 nucleotide sequence: TGTGCCAGCAGCGGGGCGGGTTCACCCCTCCACTTT. This gives the protein CASSGAGSPLHF.

V gene TRBV4-1 combines with J gene TRBJ1-1; no clear D gene. The V gene lost 4 bases and the J gene lost 0 bases, with 12 bases spanning the gap. This CDR3 comprises 15 residues. In germline, CDR1 is MGHRA, CDR2 YSYEKL. Written as DNA, the CDR3 is TGCGCCAGCAGCCTAGAATCGGCCATGAACACTGAAGCTTTCTTT. Protein: CASSLESAMNTEAFF.

The chain links TRBV9 to TRBJ2-2; D ambiguous. Per the germline V gene, CDR1 is SGDLS and CDR2 is YYNGEE. CDR3 length: 14 amino acids. Trimming cost V 0 bases and J 4 bases, with 7 bases left between them. DNA for the CDR3: TGTGCCAGCAGCGTAGTTCCTTCCACCGGGGAGCTGTTTTTT. It codes for CASSVVPSTGELFF.